This entry is about one T cell receptor beta chain. What it binds is unknown. Before sequencing, viral peptide pools were used by the ViraFEST assay to expand antigen-specific CD4+ T cells. Researchers isolated CD4+ T cells once about eleven days of culture had elapsed. According to PCR results, the person was infected with SARS-CoV-2 between March and December 2020. Either the BNT162b2 or mRNA-1273 vaccine was given to participants in two doses. The data are from a study of vaccination effects on CD4 cells after COVID-19. Libraries were prepared by immunoSEQ multiplex PCR; TCRdb keeps only in-frame clonotypes and omits some of them. The sample gives roughly 15,000 clones, 76% of which show up once; approximately 20% is in the top ten. The CDR3 has 16 residues. Germline V gene lookup returns CDR1 ENHRY and CDR2 SYGVKD. Trimming removed 7 bases from V and 4 bases from J; junction bases left unmatched: 12.

This material consisted of CD4+ T cells from PBMCs cultured with SARS-CoV-2 spike peptides, taken after COVID-19 vaccination. The rearrangement links TRBV10-3 to TRBJ2-1; 8 bases are shared with TRBD2. The sequence was collected from a human donor who had a prior SARS-CoV-2 infection. The CDR3 protein is CAINSQRESAYNEQFF. The CDR3 nucleotides are TGTGCCATCAACAGTCAGCGGGAGTCTGCTTACAATGAGCAGTTCTTC.